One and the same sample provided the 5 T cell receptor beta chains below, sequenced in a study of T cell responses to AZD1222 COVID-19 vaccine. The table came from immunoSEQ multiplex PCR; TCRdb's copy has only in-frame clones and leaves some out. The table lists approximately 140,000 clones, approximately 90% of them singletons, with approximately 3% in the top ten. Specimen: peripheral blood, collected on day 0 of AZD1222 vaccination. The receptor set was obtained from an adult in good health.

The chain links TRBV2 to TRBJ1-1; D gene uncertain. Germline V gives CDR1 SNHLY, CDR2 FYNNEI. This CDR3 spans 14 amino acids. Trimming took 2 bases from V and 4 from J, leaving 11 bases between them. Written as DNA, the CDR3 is TGTGCCAGCAGTGAAAGGGCACCCATCACTGAAGCTTTCTTT. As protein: CASSERAPITEAFF.

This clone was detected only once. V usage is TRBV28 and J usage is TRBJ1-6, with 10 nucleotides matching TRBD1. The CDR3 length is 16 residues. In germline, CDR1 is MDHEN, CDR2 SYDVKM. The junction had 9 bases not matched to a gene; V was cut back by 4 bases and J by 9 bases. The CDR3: CASSSPPRDRGSPLHF. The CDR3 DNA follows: TGTGCCAGCAGTTCCCCCCCCCGGGACAGGGGTTCACCCCTCCACTTT.

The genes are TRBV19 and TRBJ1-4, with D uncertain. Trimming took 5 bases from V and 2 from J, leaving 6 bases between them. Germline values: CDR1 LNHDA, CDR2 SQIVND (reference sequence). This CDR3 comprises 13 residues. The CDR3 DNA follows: TGTGCCAGTAGTGGCAGGACTAATGAAAAACTGTTTTTT. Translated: CASSGRTNEKLFF.

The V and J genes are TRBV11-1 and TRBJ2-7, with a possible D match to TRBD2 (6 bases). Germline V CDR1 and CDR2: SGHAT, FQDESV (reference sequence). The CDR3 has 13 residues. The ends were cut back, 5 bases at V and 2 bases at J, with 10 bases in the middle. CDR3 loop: CASSISGTYEQYF. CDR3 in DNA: TGTGCCAGCAGCATTAGCGGTACCTACGAGCAGTACTTC. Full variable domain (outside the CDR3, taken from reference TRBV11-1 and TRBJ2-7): EAEVAQSPRYKITEKSQAVAFWCDPISGHATLYWYRQILGQGPELLVQFQDESVVDDSQLPKDRFSAERLKGVDSTLKIQPAELGDSAMYLCASSISGTYEQYFGPGTRLTVT.

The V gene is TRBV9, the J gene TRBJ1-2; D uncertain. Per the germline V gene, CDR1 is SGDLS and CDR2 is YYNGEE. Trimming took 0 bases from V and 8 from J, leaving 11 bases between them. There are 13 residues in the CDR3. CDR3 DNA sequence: TGTGCCAGCAGCGTAGACGGGCAGCAGGGCTACACCTTC. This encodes CASSVDGQQGYTF.